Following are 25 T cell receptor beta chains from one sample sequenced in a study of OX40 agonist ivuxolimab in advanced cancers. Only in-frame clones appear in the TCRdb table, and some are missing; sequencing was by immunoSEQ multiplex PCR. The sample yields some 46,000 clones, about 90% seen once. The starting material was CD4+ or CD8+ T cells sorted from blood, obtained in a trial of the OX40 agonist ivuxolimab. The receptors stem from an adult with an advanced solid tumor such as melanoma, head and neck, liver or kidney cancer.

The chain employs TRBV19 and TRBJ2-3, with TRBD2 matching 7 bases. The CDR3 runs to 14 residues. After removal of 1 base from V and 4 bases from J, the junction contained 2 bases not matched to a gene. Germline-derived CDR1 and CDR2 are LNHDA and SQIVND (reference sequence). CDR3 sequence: CASSIAGRADTQYF. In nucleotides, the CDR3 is TGTGCCAGTAGTATAGCAGGGAGGGCAGATACGCAGTATTTT.

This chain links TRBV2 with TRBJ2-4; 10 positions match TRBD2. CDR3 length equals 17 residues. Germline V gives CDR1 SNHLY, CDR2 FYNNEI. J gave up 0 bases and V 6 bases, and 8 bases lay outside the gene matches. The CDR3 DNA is TGTGCCAGCAGGGGGGCTAGCGGGAGTCTAGCCAAAAACATTCAGTACTTC. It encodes CASRGASGSLAKNIQYF.

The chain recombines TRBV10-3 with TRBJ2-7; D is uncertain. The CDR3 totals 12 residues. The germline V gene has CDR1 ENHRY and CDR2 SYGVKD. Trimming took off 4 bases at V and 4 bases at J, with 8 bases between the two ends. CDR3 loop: CAISGTSYEQYF. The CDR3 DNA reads TGTGCCATCAGTGGGACCTCTTACGAGCAGTACTTC.

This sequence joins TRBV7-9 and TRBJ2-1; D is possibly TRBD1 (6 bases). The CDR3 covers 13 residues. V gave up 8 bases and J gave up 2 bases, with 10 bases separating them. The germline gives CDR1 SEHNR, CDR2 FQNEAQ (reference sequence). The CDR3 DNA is TGTGCCAGCGAACAGGGAGCCTACAATGAGCAGTTCTTC. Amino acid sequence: CASEQGAYNEQFF. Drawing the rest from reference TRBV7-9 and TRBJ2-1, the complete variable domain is DTGVSQNPRHKITKRGQNVTFRCDPISEHNRLYWYRQTLGQGPEFLTYFQNEAQLEKSRLLSDRFSAERPKGSFSTLEIQRTEQGDSAMYLCASEQGAYNEQFFGPGTRLTVL.

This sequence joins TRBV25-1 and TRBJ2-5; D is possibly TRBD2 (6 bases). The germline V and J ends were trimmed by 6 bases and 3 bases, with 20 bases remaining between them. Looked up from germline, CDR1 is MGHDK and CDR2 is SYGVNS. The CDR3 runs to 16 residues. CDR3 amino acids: CASSRTLYWEEETQYF. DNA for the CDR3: TGTGCCAGCAGCCGAACACTATATTGGGAGGAAGAGACCCAGTACTTC.

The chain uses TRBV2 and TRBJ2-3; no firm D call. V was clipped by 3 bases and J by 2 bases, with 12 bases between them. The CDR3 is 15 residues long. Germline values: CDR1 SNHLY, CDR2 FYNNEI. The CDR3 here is CASSDWGYNTDTQYF. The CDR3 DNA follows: TGTGCCAGCAGTGATTGGGGATACAACACAGATACGCAGTATTTT.

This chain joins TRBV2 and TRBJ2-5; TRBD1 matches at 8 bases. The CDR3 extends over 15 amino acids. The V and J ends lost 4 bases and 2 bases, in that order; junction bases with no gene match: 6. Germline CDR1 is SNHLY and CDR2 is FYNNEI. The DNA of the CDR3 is TGTGCCAGCAGTGTCCCAGGGGGCCGACAAGAGACCCAGTACTTC. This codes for CASSVPGGRQETQYF.

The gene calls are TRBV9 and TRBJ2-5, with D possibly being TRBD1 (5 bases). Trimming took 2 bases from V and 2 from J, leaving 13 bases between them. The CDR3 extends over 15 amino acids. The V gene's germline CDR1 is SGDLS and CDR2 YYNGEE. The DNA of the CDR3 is TGTGCCAGCAGCGTTAGAGGCAGGGTACAAGAGACCCAGTACTTC. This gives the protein CASSVRGRVQETQYF.

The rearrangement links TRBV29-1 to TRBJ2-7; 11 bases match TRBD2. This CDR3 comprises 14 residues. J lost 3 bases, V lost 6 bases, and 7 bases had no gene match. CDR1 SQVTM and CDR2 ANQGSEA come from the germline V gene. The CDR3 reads CSVVTSGRSYEQYF. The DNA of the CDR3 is TGCAGCGTGGTTACTAGCGGGAGAAGCTACGAGCAGTACTTC.

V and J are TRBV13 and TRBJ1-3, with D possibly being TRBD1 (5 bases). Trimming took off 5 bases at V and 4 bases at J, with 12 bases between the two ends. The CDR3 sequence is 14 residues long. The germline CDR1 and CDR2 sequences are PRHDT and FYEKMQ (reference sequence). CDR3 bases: TGTGCCAGCAGCCTTGGGGGGAGCGGAAACACCATATATTTT. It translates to CASSLGGSGNTIYF.

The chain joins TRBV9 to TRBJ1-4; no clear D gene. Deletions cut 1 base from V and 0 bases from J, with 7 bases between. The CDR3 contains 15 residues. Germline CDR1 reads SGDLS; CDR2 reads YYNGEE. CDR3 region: CASSVNGATNEKLFF. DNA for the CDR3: TGTGCCAGCAGCGTAAACGGAGCAACTAATGAAAAACTGTTTTTT.

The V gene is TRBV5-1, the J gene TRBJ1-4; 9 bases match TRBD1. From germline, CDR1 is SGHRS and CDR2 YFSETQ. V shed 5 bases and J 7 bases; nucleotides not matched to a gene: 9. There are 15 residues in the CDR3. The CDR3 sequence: CASSSQGASGEKLFF. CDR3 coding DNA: TGCGCCAGCAGTTCACAGGGGGCGTCGGGTGAAAAACTGTTTTTT. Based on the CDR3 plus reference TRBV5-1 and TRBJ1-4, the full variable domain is KAGVTQTPRYLIKTRGQQVTLSCSPISGHRSVSWYQQTPGQGLQFLFEYFSETQRNKGNFPGRFSGRQFSNSRSEMNVSTLELGDSALYLCASSSQGASGEKLFFGSGTQLSVL.

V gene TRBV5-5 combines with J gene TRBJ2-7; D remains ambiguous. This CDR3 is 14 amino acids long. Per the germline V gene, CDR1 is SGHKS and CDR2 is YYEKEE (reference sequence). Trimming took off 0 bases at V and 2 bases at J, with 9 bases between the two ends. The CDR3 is CASSLVMVTYEQYF. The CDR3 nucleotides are TGTGCCAGCAGCTTGGTGATGGTTACCTACGAGCAGTACTTC.

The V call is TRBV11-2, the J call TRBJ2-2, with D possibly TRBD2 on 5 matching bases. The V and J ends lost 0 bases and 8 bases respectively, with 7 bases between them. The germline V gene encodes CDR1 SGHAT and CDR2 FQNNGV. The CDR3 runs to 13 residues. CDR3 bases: TGTGCCAGCAGCTTAGAGATAGCGGGGGAGCTGTTTTTT. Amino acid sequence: CASSLEIAGELFF.

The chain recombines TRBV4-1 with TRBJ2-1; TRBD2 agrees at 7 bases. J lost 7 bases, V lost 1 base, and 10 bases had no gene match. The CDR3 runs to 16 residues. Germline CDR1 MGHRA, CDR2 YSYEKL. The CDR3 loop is CASSQATGLGGNEQFF. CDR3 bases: TGCGCCAGCAGCCAAGCTACCGGACTAGGCGGAAATGAGCAGTTCTTC.

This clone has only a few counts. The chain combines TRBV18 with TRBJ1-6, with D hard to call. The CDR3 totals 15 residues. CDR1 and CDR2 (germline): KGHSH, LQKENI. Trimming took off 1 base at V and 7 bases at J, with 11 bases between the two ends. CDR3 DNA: TGTGCCAGCTCACCACGGGCGGACCCGAATTCACCCCTCCACTTT. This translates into CASSPRADPNSPLHF.

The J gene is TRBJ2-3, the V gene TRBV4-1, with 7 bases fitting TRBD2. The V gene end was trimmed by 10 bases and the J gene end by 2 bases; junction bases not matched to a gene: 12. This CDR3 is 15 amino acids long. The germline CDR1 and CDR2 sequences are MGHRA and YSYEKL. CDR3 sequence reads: CATALGGGYTDTQYF. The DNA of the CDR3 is TGCGCCACCGCGCTGGGCGGGGGATACACAGATACGCAGTATTTT.

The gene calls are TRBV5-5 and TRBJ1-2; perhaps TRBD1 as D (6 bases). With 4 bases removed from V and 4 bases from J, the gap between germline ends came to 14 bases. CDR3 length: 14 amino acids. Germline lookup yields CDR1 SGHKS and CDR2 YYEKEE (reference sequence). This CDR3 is CASSPQGVGYGYTF. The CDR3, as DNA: TGTGCCAGCAGCCCACAGGGAGTTGGCTATGGCTACACCTTC.

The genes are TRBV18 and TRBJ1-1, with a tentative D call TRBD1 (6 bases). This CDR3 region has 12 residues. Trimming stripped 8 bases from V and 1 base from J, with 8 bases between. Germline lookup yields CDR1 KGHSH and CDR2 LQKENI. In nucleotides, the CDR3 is TGTGCCAGCCTGGACAGGAACACTGAAGCTTTCTTT. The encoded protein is CASLDRNTEAFF. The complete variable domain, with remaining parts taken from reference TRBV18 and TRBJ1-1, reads NAGVMQNPRHLVRRRGQEARLRCSPMKGHSHVYWYRQLPEEGLKFMVYLQKENIIDESGMPKERFSAEFPKEGPSILRIQQVVRGDSAAYFCASLDRNTEAFFGQGTRLTVV.

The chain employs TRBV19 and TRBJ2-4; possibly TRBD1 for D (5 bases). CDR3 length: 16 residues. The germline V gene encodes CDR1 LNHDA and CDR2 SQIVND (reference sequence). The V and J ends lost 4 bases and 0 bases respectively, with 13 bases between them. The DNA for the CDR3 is TGTGCCAGTAGTACCCGGACAAATCTAGCCAAAAACATTCAGTACTTC. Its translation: CASSTRTNLAKNIQYF.

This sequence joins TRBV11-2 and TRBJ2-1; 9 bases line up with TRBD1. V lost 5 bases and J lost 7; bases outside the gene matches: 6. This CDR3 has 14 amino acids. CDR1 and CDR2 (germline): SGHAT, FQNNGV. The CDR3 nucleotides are TGTGCCAGCAGCACGGGGACAGGGATAAATGAGCAGTTCTTC. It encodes CASSTGTGINEQFF. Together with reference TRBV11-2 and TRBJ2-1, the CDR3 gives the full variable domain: EAGVAQSPRYKIIEKRQSVAFWCNPISGHATLYWYQQILGQGPKLLIQFQNNGVVDDSQLPKDRFSAERLKGVDSTLKIQPAKLEDSAVYLCASSTGTGINEQFFGPGTRLTVL.

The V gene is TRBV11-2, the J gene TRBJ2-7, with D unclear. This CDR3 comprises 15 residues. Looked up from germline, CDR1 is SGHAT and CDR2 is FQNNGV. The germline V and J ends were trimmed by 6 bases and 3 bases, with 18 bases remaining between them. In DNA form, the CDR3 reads TGTGCCAGCAGAACGGTTGGACCCGATAACTACGAGCAGTACTTC. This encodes CASRTVGPDNYEQYF.

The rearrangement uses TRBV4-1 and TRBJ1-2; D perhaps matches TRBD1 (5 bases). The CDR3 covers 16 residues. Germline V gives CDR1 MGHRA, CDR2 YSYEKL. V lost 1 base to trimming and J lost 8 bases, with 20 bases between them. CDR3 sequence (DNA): TGCGCCAGCAGCCAAGGCGACAGCTATCACCTGATCGGCTACACCTTC. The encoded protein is CASSQGDSYHLIGYTF.

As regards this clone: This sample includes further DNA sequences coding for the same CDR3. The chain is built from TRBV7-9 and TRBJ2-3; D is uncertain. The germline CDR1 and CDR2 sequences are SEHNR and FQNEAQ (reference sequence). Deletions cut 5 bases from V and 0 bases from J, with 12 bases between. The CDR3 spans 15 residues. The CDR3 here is CASSLWTGSTDTQYF. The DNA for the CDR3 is TGTGCCAGCAGCCTCTGGACGGGTAGCACAGATACGCAGTATTTT.

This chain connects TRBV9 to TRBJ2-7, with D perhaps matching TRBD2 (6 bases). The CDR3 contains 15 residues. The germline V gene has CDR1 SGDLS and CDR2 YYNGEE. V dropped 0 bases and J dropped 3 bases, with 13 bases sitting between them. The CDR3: CASSVGSGVSYEQYF. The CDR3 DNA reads TGTGCCAGCAGCGTAGGGTCGGGAGTGAGCTACGAGCAGTACTTC.